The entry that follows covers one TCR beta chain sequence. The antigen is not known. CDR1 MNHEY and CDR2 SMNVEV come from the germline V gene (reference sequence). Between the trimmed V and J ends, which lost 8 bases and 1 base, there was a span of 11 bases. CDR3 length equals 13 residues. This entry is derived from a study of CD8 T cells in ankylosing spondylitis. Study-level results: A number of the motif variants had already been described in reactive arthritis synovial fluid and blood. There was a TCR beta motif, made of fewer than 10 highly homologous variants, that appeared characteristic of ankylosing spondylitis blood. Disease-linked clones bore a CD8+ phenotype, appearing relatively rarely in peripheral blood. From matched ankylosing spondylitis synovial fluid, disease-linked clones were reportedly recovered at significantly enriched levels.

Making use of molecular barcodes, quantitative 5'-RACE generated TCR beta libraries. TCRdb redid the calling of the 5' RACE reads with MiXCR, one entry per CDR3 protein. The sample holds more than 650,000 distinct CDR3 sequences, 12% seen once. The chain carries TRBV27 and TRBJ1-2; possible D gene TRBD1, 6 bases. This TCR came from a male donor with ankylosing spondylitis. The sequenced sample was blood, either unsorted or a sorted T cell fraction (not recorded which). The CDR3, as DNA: TGTGCCAGCGCAAGGACAGTTAACTATGGCTACACCTTC. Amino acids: CASARTVNYGYTF.